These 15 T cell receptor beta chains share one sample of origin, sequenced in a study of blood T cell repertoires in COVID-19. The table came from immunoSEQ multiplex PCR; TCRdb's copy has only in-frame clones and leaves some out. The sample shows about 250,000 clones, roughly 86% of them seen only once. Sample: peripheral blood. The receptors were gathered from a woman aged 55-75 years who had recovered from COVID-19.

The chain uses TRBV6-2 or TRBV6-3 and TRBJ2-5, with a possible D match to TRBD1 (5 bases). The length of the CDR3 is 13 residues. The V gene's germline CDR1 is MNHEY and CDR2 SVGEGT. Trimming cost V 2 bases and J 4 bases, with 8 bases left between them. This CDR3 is CASSYVQGETQYF. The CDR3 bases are TGTGCCAGCAGTTACGTTCAGGGAGAGACCCAGTACTTC.

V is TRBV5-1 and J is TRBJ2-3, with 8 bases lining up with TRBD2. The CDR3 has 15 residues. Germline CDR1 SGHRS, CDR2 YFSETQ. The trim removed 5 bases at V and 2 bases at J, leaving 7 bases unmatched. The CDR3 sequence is CASSSSGVTTDTQYF. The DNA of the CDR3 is TGCGCCAGCAGTAGTAGCGGGGTGACCACAGATACGCAGTATTTT. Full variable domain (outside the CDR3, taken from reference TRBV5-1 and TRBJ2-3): KAGVTQTPRYLIKTRGQQVTLSCSPISGHRSVSWYQQTPGQGLQFLFEYFSETQRNKGNFPGRFSGRQFSNSRSEMNVSTLELGDSALYLCASSSSGVTTDTQYFGPGTRLTVL.

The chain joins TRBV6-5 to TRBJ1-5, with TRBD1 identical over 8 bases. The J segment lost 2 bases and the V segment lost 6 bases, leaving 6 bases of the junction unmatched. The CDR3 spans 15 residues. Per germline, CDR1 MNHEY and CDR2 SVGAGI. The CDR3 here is CASRDPGQGNQPQHF. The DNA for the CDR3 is TGTGCCAGCAGGGACCCGGGACAGGGCAATCAGCCCCAGCATTTT.

This CDR3 reads CATSTNSGDGETQYF. The CDR3 coding sequence is TGTGCCACCAGCACAAATAGCGGGGATGGGGAGACCCAGTACTTC. This chain joins TRBV15 and TRBJ2-5; 8 bases match TRBD2. Looked up from germline, CDR1 is LNHNV and CDR2 is YYDKDF (reference sequence). V shed 4 bases and J 5 bases; nucleotides not matched to a gene: 9. The CDR3 covers 15 residues.

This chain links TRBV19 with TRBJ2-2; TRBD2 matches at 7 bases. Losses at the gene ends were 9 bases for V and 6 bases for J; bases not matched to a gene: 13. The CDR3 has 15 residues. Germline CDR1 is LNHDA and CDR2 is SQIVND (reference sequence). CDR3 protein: CASRPRAGVPGELFF. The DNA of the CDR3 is TGTGCCAGCCGTCCGAGGGCGGGGGTGCCCGGGGAGCTGTTTTTT. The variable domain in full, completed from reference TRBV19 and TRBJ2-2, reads DGGITQSPKYLFRKEGQNVTLSCEQNLNHDAMYWYRQDPGQGLRLIYYSQIVNDFQKGDIAEGYSVSREKKESFPLTVTSAQKNPTAFYLCASRPRAGVPGELFFGEGSRLTVL.

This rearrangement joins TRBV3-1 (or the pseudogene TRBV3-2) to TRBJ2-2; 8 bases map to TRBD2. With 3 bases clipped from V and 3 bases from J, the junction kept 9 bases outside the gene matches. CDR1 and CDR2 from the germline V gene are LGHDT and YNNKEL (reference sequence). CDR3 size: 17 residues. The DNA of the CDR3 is TGTGCCAGCAGCCATCGGGAGGGGTCGGTATACACCGGGGAGCTGTTTTTT. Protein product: CASSHREGSVYTGELFF.

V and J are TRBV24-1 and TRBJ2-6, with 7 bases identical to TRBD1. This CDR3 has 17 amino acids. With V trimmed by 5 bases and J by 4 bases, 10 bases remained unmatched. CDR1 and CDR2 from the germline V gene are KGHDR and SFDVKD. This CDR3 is CATSAPPTGVGANVLTF. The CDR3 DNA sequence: TGTGCCACCAGTGCCCCCCCCACAGGGGTCGGGGCCAACGTCCTGACTTTC.

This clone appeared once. CDR3 bases: TGTGCCAGCAGATCGGGACTAGCATACAATGAGCAGTTCTTC. It encodes CASRSGLAYNEQFF. The rearrangement joins TRBV28 to TRBJ2-1; 9 bases are shared with TRBD2. The germline V gene has CDR1 MDHEN and CDR2 SYDVKM. This CDR3 is built from 14 residues. The J segment lost 4 bases and the V segment lost 6 bases, leaving 4 bases of the junction unmatched.

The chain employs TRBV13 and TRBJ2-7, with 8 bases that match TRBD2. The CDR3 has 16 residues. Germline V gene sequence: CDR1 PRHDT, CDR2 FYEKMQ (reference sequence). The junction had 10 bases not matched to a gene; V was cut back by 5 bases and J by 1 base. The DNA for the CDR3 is TGTGCCAGCAGCCGAGGGCGGGGCGGGGGGTCCTACGAGCAGTACTTC. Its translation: CASSRGRGGGSYEQYF.

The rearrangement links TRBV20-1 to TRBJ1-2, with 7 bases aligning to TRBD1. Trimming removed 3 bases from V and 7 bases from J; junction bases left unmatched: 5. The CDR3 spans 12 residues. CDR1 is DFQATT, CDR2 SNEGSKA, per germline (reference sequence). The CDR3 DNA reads TGCAGTGCTAGTACTTCAGGGGGTGGCTACACCTTC. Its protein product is CSASTSGGGYTF.

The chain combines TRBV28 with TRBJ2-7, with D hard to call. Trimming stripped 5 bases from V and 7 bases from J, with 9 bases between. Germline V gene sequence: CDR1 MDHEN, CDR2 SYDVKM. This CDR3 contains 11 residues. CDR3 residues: CASSSSREQYF. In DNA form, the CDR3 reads TGTGCCAGCAGTAGTAGCCGTGAGCAGTACTTC.

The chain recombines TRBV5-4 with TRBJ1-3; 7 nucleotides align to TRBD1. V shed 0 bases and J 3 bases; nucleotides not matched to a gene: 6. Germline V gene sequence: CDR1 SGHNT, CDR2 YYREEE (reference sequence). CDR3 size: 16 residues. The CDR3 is CASSLAEQGVGNTIYF. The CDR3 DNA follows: TGTGCCAGCAGCTTGGCCGAGCAGGGGGTTGGAAACACCATATATTTT.

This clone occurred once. This chain's CDR3 is CASSRPGTAYGYTF. CDR3 coding DNA: TGTGCCAGCAGCAGACCCGGGACAGCCTATGGCTACACCTTC. The V and J genes are TRBV7-2 and TRBJ1-2, with 7 bases aligning to TRBD1. This CDR3 contains 14 residues. The ends lost 5 bases at V and 4 bases at J; junction bases unmatched: 7. The germline CDR1 and CDR2 sequences are SGHTA and FQGNSA.

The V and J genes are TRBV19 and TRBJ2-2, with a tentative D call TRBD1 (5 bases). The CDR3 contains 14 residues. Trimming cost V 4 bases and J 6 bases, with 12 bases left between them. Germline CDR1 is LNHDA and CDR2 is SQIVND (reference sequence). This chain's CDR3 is CASSNQGTPGELFF. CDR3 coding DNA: TGTGCCAGTAGTAATCAGGGTACCCCCGGGGAGCTGTTTTTT.

CDR3 nucleotide sequence: TGTGCCAGCAGCTTACCGACAGGGGGAATCGCAGAGACCCAGTACTTC. Translated, it gives CASSLPTGGIAETQYF. The chain is built from TRBV5-4 and TRBJ2-5; 9 nucleotides align to TRBD1. The CDR3 spans 16 residues. CDR1 is SGHNT, CDR2 YYREEE, per germline (reference sequence). Trimming took 2 bases from V and 4 from J; bases not matched to a gene: 9.